Included here is one TCR beta chain sequence, with context. TCRdb's copy holds only in-frame clones and misses some; the assay was immunoSEQ multiplex PCR. The sample records 40,000 to 45,000 clones, just under 95% being singletons. This specimen comes from a study of T cell changes during pregnancy in multiple sclerosis. CDR1 MNHEY and CDR2 SVGAGI come from the germline V gene. The CDR3 spans 16 residues. V was trimmed by 2 bases and J by 0 bases, leaving 12 bases between them. This clonotype originated in a female donor with multiple sclerosis, enrolled in a pregnancy study. V gene TRBV6-5 combines with J gene TRBJ2-3, with a weak D call TRBD1 (7 bases). This specimen was CD4+ T cells from peripheral blood mononuclear cells, taken in the third trimester of pregnancy. CDR3 in amino acids: CASSYAAGQSTDTQYF. CDR3 nucleotide sequence: TGTGCCAGCAGTTACGCGGCGGGACAGAGCACAGATACGCAGTATTTT.